Here is one TCR beta chain with its context. Antigen unknown. The data derive from a study of cytomegalovirus exposure and HLA in healthy donors. Study findings and constraints: Per published reports, the classifier diagnosed cytomegalovirus status with high specificity and sensitivity. Most TCR beta V segments were productive about 90% or about 30% of the time in an earlier analysis. Upon later analysis, TCR association rates were observed to vary by HLA locus, being highest for DRB1 and lowest for HLA-C.

Likely unrecorded immune exposures existed in these nominally healthy donors. The primer mix had 60 Vbeta and 13 Jbeta primers. Generated by immunoSEQ multiplex PCR, the TCRdb table keeps only in-frame clones and is missing some. The sample has approximately 160,000 clones; roughly 77% are singletons. This CDR3 has 14 residues. The germline CDR1 and CDR2 sequences are LNHDA and SQIVND (reference sequence). Between the trimmed V and J ends, which lost 5 bases and 0 bases, there was a span of 8 bases. This chain connects TRBV19 to TRBJ1-5, with D maybe TRBD1 (5 bases). This TCR derives from a male donor in good health and CMV-seronegative. The sequenced material came from PBMCs. CDR3 DNA: TGTGCCAGTAGTGGCGGGGGTAGCAATCAGCCCCAGCATTTT. It is translated as CASSGGGSNQPQHF.